The TCR beta chain under discussion was sequenced for a study of blood T cell repertoires in COVID-19. About the study: There were acute and convalescent COVID-19 samples, and they came from the United States, Italy and Spain.

Original methodology: Reference gene primer amplification yielded estimated nucleated cell counts. Here immunoSEQ multiplex PCR was the method, and the copy in TCRdb shows in-frame clones only, minus some. V and J calls and clone size come straight from that table; D and trimming were deduced from the DNA. There are around 160,000 clones in the sample; approximately 90% occur only once, and 1.2% lies in the top ten. CDR1 is LGHNT and CDR2 is FRNRAP in the germline V gene. The CDR3 has 13 amino acids. V was cut by 8 bases and J by 0 bases, with 9 bases left in between. Adults between roughly 18 and 95 years of age took part from 24 US areas. Donors were grouped by their self-reported clinical history.

This receptor was identified in a woman in her twenties or thirties with acute COVID-19. The sample was PBMCs or T cells enriched from blood (not recorded which). The chain links TRBV12-5 to TRBJ2-3; D is undetermined. In nucleotides, the CDR3 is TGTGCTAGTAGCCCTATAAGCACAGATACGCAGTATTTT. Protein sequence: CASSPISTDTQYF.